This record concerns one T cell receptor beta chain sequence. This specimen belongs to a study of control samples from healthy donors and cancer patients. Germline-derived CDR1 and CDR2 are SGHTA and FQGNSA. Trimming cost V 1 base and J 8 bases, with 24 bases left between them. The CDR3 is 18 residues long. This table comes from immunoSEQ multiplex PCR, and its TCRdb copy is limited to in-frame clones, with some not included. The table includes over 100,000 clones, around 89% detected once. The source of this sequence is a woman aged 50 to 60 in good health. This rearrangement joins TRBV7-2 to TRBJ2-1; D might be TRBD1 or TRBD2, each matching 5 bases. Sample: blood. For the CDR3, the DNA is TGTGCCAGCAGCTTAGAGGTACGGCCGGGGCTAGACGTCGATGAGCAGTTCTTC. Its protein product is CASSLEVRPGLDVDEQFF.